Presented here are 23 T cell receptor beta chains from one specimen sequenced in a study of control samples from healthy donors and cancer patients. Data came from immunoSEQ multiplex PCR; TCRdb stores just in-frame clones and leaves some out. This table holds about 73,000 clones, roughly 91% found once. The sequenced material came from PBMCs. These receptor sequences come from a man in his fifties or sixties with lung cancer.

The rearrangement joins TRBV3-1 (or the pseudogene TRBV3-2) to TRBJ2-2, with 7 bases matching TRBD2. V shed 8 bases and J 6 bases; nucleotides not matched to a gene: 0. Germline V gene data show CDR1 as LGHDT and CDR2 as YNNKEL (reference sequence). The CDR3 contains 11 residues. The CDR3 sequence is CASGGAGELFF. Written as DNA, the CDR3 is TGTGCCAGCGGGGGGGCCGGGGAGCTGTTTTTT.

J is TRBJ2-5 and V is TRBV18; 12 bases are shared with TRBD2. The CDR3 runs to 16 residues. The germline gives CDR1 KGHSH, CDR2 LQKENI. J was trimmed by 1 base and V by 5 bases; bases with no gene match: 5. This CDR3 reads CASSALAGGAQETQYF. As DNA, the CDR3 is TGTGCCAGCTCAGCACTAGCGGGGGGCGCCCAAGAGACCCAGTACTTC.

The V call is TRBV19, the J call TRBJ1-6; possible D gene TRBD1, 5 bases. The CDR3 spans 15 residues. Trimming stripped 0 bases from V and 7 bases from J, with 10 bases between. Germline CDR1 reads LNHDA; CDR2 reads SQIVND (reference sequence). CDR3 DNA: TGTGCCAGTAGTATAGACGGGACGGCAAATTCACCCCTCCACTTT. Translated, it gives CASSIDGTANSPLHF.

This clone was recorded once. This chain links TRBV19 with TRBJ2-4; TRBD1 matches at 7 bases. The CDR3 is made up of 15 amino acids. After removal of 10 bases from V and 4 bases from J, the junction contained 13 bases not matched to a gene. In germline, CDR1 is LNHDA, CDR2 SQIVND (reference sequence). The CDR3 sequence is CATQVATGVKNIQYF. The CDR3 bases are TGTGCCACCCAAGTGGCTACAGGGGTAAAAAACATTCAGTACTTC.

V gene TRBV18 combines with J gene TRBJ1-4, with D possibly being TRBD1 (6 bases). The CDR3 totals 14 residues. The V gene lost 4 bases and the J gene lost 0 bases, with 6 bases spanning the gap. Germline V CDR1 and CDR2: KGHSH, LQKENI. The CDR3 reads CASSQGATNEKLFF. DNA of the CDR3: TGTGCCAGCTCACAGGGGGCAACTAATGAAAAACTGTTTTTT.

The rearrangement links TRBV6-6 to TRBJ2-1; possible D gene TRBD2, 6 bases. The CDR3 sequence is 12 residues long. The germline V gene encodes CDR1 MNHNY and CDR2 SVGAGI (reference sequence). Trimming shortened V by 7 bases and J by 6 bases, and 10 bases separated the two germline ends. The CDR3 coding sequence is TGTGCCAGCACGGGAGCAGGCAATGAGCAGTTCTTC. This codes for CASTGAGNEQFF.

This chain connects TRBV24-1 to TRBJ2-5; 7 nucleotides match TRBD1. From germline, CDR1 is KGHDR and CDR2 SFDVKD. The CDR3 runs 13 residues. V shed 9 bases, J shed 2 bases, and the junction held 5 bases outside the gene matches. CDR3 in amino acids: CATGQAGQETQYF. CDR3 nucleotide sequence: TGTGCCACCGGACAGGCAGGACAAGAGACCCAGTACTTC.

This clone appeared once. The V gene is TRBV5-6, the J gene TRBJ2-7, with a tentative D call TRBD1 (5 bases). Trimming left V 2 bases short and J 6 bases short, with 12 bases between. Germline V gene data show CDR1 as SGHDT and CDR2 as YYEEEE. This CDR3 has 13 amino acids. CDR3: CASSFRIDSEQYV. The CDR3 nucleotides are TGTGCCAGCAGCTTCCGAATCGACAGCGAGCAGTACGTC.

V gene TRBV29-1 combines with J gene TRBJ2-2; TRBD1 matches at 8 bases. Germline CDR1 SQVTM, CDR2 ANQGSEA. The CDR3 extends over 13 amino acids. Trimming took 3 bases from V and 5 from J; bases not matched to a gene: 2. CDR3 DNA: TGCAGCGTTGACAGGGGGCGGACCGGGGAGCTGTTTTTT. Its translation: CSVDRGRTGELFF.

CDR3 sequence reads: CASSELTGDRGNTIYF. CDR3 DNA: TGTGCCAGCAGCGAATTGACAGGGGATAGGGGAAACACCATATATTTT. This chain connects TRBV5-6 to TRBJ1-3; 8 nucleotides agree with TRBD1. With 4 bases clipped from V and 4 bases from J, the junction kept 10 bases outside the gene matches. Germline values: CDR1 SGHDT, CDR2 YYEEEE. CDR3 size: 16 residues. Full variable domain (remainder filled in from reference TRBV5-6 and TRBJ1-3): DAGVTQSPTHLIKTRGQQVTLRCSPKSGHDTVSWYQQALGQGPQFIFQYYEEEERQRGNFPDRFSGHQFPNYSSELNVNALLLGDSALYLCASSELTGDRGNTIYFGEGSWLTVV.

V and J are TRBV15 and TRBJ1-5, with D possibly being TRBD1 (6 bases). Trimming removed 3 bases from V and 5 bases from J, with 11 bases in between. Germline values: CDR1 LNHNV, CDR2 YYDKDF (reference sequence). The CDR3 length is 14 residues. CDR3 nucleotides: TGTGCCACCAGCAGCAGGGGCGGGGATCAGCCCCAGCATTTT. This sequence encodes CATSSRGGDQPQHF. Combining the CDR3 with reference TRBV15 and TRBJ1-5 gives the whole variable domain DAMVIQNPRYQVTQFGKPVTLSCSQTLNHNVMYWYQQKSSQAPKLLFHYYDKDFNNEADTPDNFQSRRPNTSFCFLDIRSPGLGDTAMYLCATSSRGGDQPQHFGDGTRLSIL.

The chain uses TRBV5-1 and TRBJ1-3, with 11 bases aligning to TRBD1. V lost 2 bases to trimming and J lost 6 bases; unmatched junction nucleotides: 13. The CDR3 length is 18 residues. CDR1 is SGHRS and CDR2 is YFSETQ in the germline V gene. Here the CDR3 DNA reads TGCGCCAGCAGCTTTAATCCCCCCGGACAGGGGGCGGAAAACACCATATATTTT. Protein product: CASSFNPPGQGAENTIYF. The full variable domain, its missing parts supplied by reference TRBV5-1 and TRBJ1-3, is KAGVTQTPRYLIKTRGQQVTLSCSPISGHRSVSWYQQTPGQGLQFLFEYFSETQRNKGNFPGRFSGRQFSNSRSEMNVSTLELGDSALYLCASSFNPPGQGAENTIYFGEGSWLTVV.

V is TRBV5-1 and J is TRBJ2-5; 7 bases map to TRBD2. The germline V gene has CDR1 SGHRS and CDR2 YFSETQ. CDR3 size: 16 residues. The V gene end was trimmed by 2 bases and the J gene end by 2 bases; junction bases not matched to a gene: 9. CDR3 DNA sequence: TGCGCCAGCAGCTTAGCTCCGGCTAGCGGTCAAGAGACCCAGTACTTC. It specifies CASSLAPASGQETQYF.

V gene TRBV5-4 combines with J gene TRBJ2-1; D gene uncertain. The CDR3 consists of 13 residues. Between the trimmed V and J ends, which lost 5 bases and 2 bases, there was a span of 8 bases. CDR1 and CDR2 from the germline V gene are SGHNT and YYREEE (reference sequence). The CDR3 sequence: CASRPTPYNEQFF. CDR3 bases: TGTGCCAGCAGGCCTACCCCCTACAATGAGCAGTTCTTC.

The chain carries TRBV24-1 and TRBJ1-5; the match to TRBD1 covers 9 bases. Germline CDR1 is KGHDR and CDR2 is SFDVKD. This CDR3 is built from 14 residues. The junction had 5 bases not matched to a gene; V was cut back by 7 bases and J by 5 bases. The CDR3 coding sequence is TGTGCCACCAGCGAACAGGGGGCCGATCAGCCCCAGCATTTT. The encoded protein is CATSEQGADQPQHF.

The gene calls are TRBV10-2 and TRBJ2-1; D perhaps matches TRBD2 (5 bases). The CDR3 contains 12 residues. V lost 4 bases, J lost 7 bases, and 8 bases lay in between. Germline CDR1 WSHSY, CDR2 SAAADI. The CDR3 region has the DNA TGCGCCAGCAGTGCTGTAGCGAATGAGCAGTTCTTC. Translation: CASSAVANEQFF.

The rearrangement uses TRBV14 and TRBJ2-2, with D uncertain. In germline, CDR1 is SGHDN, CDR2 FVKESK. The CDR3 consists of 14 residues. The V and J ends lost 1 base and 7 bases respectively, with 10 bases between them. The DNA of the CDR3 is TGTGCCAGCAGCCAAGCTATGGGCTTCGGGGAGCTGTTTTTT. It specifies CASSQAMGFGELFF.

CDR3 loop: CAWRRDWGKNPDNSPLHF. The CDR3 nucleotides are TGTGCCTGGAGGAGGGACTGGGGAAAAAATCCGGATAATTCACCCCTCCACTTT. This chain links TRBV30 with TRBJ1-6; a possible D gene is TRBD1 (5 bases). The CDR3 spans 18 residues. Germline CDR1 reads GTSNPN; CDR2 reads SVGIG (reference sequence). V was pared by 3 bases and J by 5 bases, with 23 bases between.

This sequence joins TRBV6-6 and TRBJ2-3, with a possible D match to TRBD1 (6 bases). The V gene's germline CDR1 is MNHNY and CDR2 SVGAGI (reference sequence). Trimming stripped 4 bases from V and 0 bases from J, with 14 bases between. CDR3 length: 16 residues. CDR3 residues: CASSSETGPSTDTQYF. The DNA of the CDR3 is TGTGCCAGCAGTTCGGAGACAGGACCTAGCACAGATACGCAGTATTTT.

This clone was detected once. The V call is TRBV5-1, the J call TRBJ1-2, with 7 bases identical to TRBD1. CDR1 and CDR2 (germline): SGHRS, YFSETQ. The CDR3 is 15 residues long. The V and J ends lost 0 bases and 3 bases, in that order; junction bases with no gene match: 5. In DNA form, the CDR3 reads TGCGCCAGCAGCTTGGGTGGTGGGACAGACTATGGCTACACCTTC. This translates into CASSLGGGTDYGYTF.

This clone has just one count. J is TRBJ1-2 and V is TRBV6-5; D remains unclear. This CDR3 is built from 12 residues. The germline V and J ends were trimmed by 8 bases and 5 bases, with 12 bases remaining between them. Germline CDR1 and CDR2: MNHEY and SVGAGI. The CDR3 DNA reads as TGTGCCAGCCGATCCGGCGGGTATGGCTACACCTTC. Amino acids: CASRSGGYGYTF.

This chain joins TRBV5-1 and TRBJ1-1; D unclear. This CDR3 is 15 amino acids long. Between the trimmed V and J ends, which lost 1 base and 2 bases, there was a span of 12 bases. Germline CDR1 SGHRS, CDR2 YFSETQ. CDR3 in DNA: TGCGCCAGCAGCTTGCAACAGAAATTTAACACTGAAGCTTTCTTT. This translates into CASSLQQKFNTEAFF.

The rearrangement uses TRBV11-3 and TRBJ2-4; tentatively, D is TRBD1 (6 bases). In germline, CDR1 is SGHNT, CDR2 YENEEA. This CDR3 comprises 13 residues. The germline V and J ends were trimmed by 3 bases and 5 bases, with 8 bases remaining between them. CDR3 nucleotide sequence: TGTGCCAGCAGCTTGGGGGCTCAAAACATTCAGTACTTC. Protein: CASSLGAQNIQYF. Full variable domain (remainder filled in from reference TRBV11-3 and TRBJ2-4): EAGVVQSPRYKIIEKKQPVAFWCNPISGHNTLYWYLQNLGQGPELLIRYENEEAVDDSQLPKDRFSAERLKGVDSTLKIQPAELGDSAVYLCASSLGAQNIQYFGAGTRLSVL.